In its sample, the clone carrying this T cell receptor (beta chain) was seen a few times. Antigen: not known. TCRdb recomputed calls from the RT-PCR reads with MiXCR, one row per CDR3 protein. Among 490,000 or so distinct CDR3 sequences, 7.5% to 8.5% were seen once, and the ten largest hold 10% to 15%. Germline assignment: CDR1 SEHNR and CDR2 FQNEAQ (reference sequence). V gave up 5 bases and J gave up 4 bases; unmatched junction bases: 8. This CDR3 spans 16 amino acids. This sample stems from a study of response to subunit inactivated influenza vaccine. General study points: Researchers suggested that each seasonal influenza vaccination recruits few new T cells.

The TCR comes from a man between 45 and 75 years old who received an inactivated influenza vaccine. The specimen comprised PBMCs from blood, sampled less than 25 months after vaccination. The chain recombines TRBV7-9 with TRBJ1-2; TRBD1 matches 12 bases. The CDR3 here is CASSEPGQGALYGYTF. CDR3 nucleotides: TGTGCCAGCAGCGAACCGGGACAGGGGGCTCTCTATGGCTACACCTTC.